Presented here are 18 T cell receptor beta chains from one specimen sequenced in a study of tumor-infiltrating lymphocytes in oesophageal squamous cell carcinoma. Using its own MiXCR run on the PCR reads, TCRdb lists one record per CDR3 protein. Of approximately 13,000 distinct CDR3 sequences listed, 50% were seen once; the top ten hold approximately 15%. Sequencing was performed on blood. Source of these receptors: a male donor with esophageal squamous cell carcinoma.

V gene TRBV9 combines with J gene TRBJ1-1; D possibly corresponds to TRBD1 (6 bases). This CDR3 is 14 amino acids long. Trimming shortened V by 3 bases and J by 1 base, and 10 bases separated the two germline ends. CDR1 SGDLS and CDR2 YYNGEE come from the germline V gene. CDR3 protein: CASSEGGWNTEAFF. CDR3 sequence (DNA): TGTGCCAGCAGCGAGGGGGGGTGGAACACTGAAGCTTTCTTT.

DNA of the CDR3: TGTGCCAGCAGCTCGGACGGGGCGGGATCCTACGAGCAGTACTTC. Translating it yields CASSSDGAGSYEQYF. The V and J genes are TRBV7-2 and TRBJ2-7, with D possibly TRBD2 on 6 matching bases. This CDR3 contains 15 residues. V lost 4 bases and J 1 base, leaving 14 bases between the germline ends. CDR1 is SGHTA and CDR2 is FQGNSA in the germline V gene.

V and J are TRBV25-1 and TRBJ2-6, with D unresolved. There are 16 residues in the CDR3. Trimming left V 6 bases short and J 3 bases short, with 15 bases between. CDR1 is MGHDK, CDR2 SYGVNS, per germline. CDR3 region: CASRPPSADGANVLTF. CDR3 coding DNA: TGTGCCAGCAGACCCCCCAGTGCGGATGGGGCCAACGTCCTGACTTTC. Full variable domain (outside the CDR3, taken from reference TRBV25-1 and TRBJ2-6): EADIYQTPRYLVIGTGKKITLECSQTMGHDKMYWYQQDPGMELHLIHYSYGVNSTEKGDLSSESTVSRIRTEHFPLTLESARPSHTSQYLCASRPPSADGANVLTFGAGSRLTVL.

By its share, this clonotype is medium-sized. This chain uses TRBV6-1 with TRBJ2-7; the D gene is possibly TRBD2 (6 bases). V gave up 9 bases and J gave up 6 bases, with 21 bases separating them. The CDR3 has 14 residues. Germline V gives CDR1 MNHNS, CDR2 SASEGT. CDR3 residues: CASHNLAGRAEQYF. The CDR3 DNA reads as TGTGCCAGTCATAACTTGGCGGGGAGAGCCGAGCAGTACTTC.

The sample holds many counts of this clonotype. The gene calls are TRBV5-1 and TRBJ2-7; D may be TRBD1 (5 bases). Germline CDR1 SGHRS, CDR2 YFSETQ. The V and J ends lost 0 bases and 3 bases respectively, with 7 bases between them. There are 13 residues in the CDR3. The CDR3 region is CASSLGQNYEQYF. The CDR3, as DNA: TGCGCCAGCAGCTTGGGACAGAACTACGAGCAGTACTTC.

This sequence joins TRBV6-2 or TRBV6-3 and TRBJ2-3; maybe TRBD1 (6 bases). With 8 bases removed from V and 1 base from J, the gap between germline ends came to 13 bases. This CDR3 is built from 14 residues. Germline V gene data show CDR1 as MNHEY and CDR2 as SVGEGT. CDR3 residues: CASRTDRRTDTQYF. The CDR3 DNA is TGTGCCAGCCGGACGGACAGACGCACAGATACGCAGTATTTT.

This clonotype is labeled medium-sized. At one end, the junction sequence differs from germline, possibly due to a read error. The chain uses TRBV12-3 or TRBV12-4 and TRBJ2-1; 16 bases line up with TRBD2. CDR3 length: 13 residues. In DNA, the CDR3 is TGTGCCAGCAGTCCCGGGACTAGCGGGAGGGGGGTCTTC. It specifies CASSPGTSGRGVF.

This clonotype is large in the sample. The gene calls are TRBV7-2 and TRBJ2-5; TRBD2 matches 12 bases. V was pared by 4 bases and J by 5 bases, with 5 bases of the junction left unmatched. The CDR3 runs to 15 residues. CDR1 is SGHTA, CDR2 FQGNSA, per germline. CDR3 in amino acids: CASSSGLAGRETQYF. In DNA form, the CDR3 reads TGTGCCAGCAGCTCAGGACTAGCGGGACGGGAGACCCAGTACTTC.

This clonotype counts as medium-sized (0.01 to 0.1%). The genes are TRBV6-1 and TRBJ1-1, with 7 positions matching TRBD1. J was trimmed by 6 bases and V by 4 bases; bases with no gene match: 11. The CDR3 is made up of 15 amino acids. Germline V gene data show CDR1 as MNHNS and CDR2 as SASEGT. The CDR3 DNA sequence: TGTGCCAGCAGTGCCACGCATGACAGGGTCCCTGAAGCTTTCTTT. Translated: CASSATHDRVPEAFF.

This clonotype was seen more than once but under ten times. The chain links TRBV15 to TRBJ2-3; maybe TRBD1 (5 bases). CDR3 length equals 14 residues. V lost 0 bases and J lost 2, with 6 bases in between. The germline V gene encodes CDR1 LNHNV and CDR2 YYDKDF (reference sequence). The CDR3 spells CATSREQVTDTQYF. The CDR3 coding sequence is TGTGCCACCAGCAGAGAACAGGTCACAGATACGCAGTATTTT.

The chain uses TRBV12-3 or TRBV12-4 and TRBJ2-1, with 10 bases identical to TRBD2. This CDR3 is built from 15 residues. V shed 5 bases and J 5 bases; nucleotides not matched to a gene: 6. The CDR3 DNA reads TGTGCCAGCAGTCTAAGGACTAGCGGAGACAATGAGCAGTTCTTC. As protein: CASSLRTSGDNEQFF.

J is TRBJ2-7 and V is TRBV19, with 7 bases aligning to TRBD2. The V gene end was trimmed by 6 bases and the J gene end by 2 bases; junction bases not matched to a gene: 13. Germline lookup yields CDR1 LNHDA and CDR2 SQIVND (reference sequence). The CDR3 contains 16 residues. CDR3 residues: CASSPYSGNPTYEQYF. In DNA, the CDR3 is TGTGCCAGTAGCCCTTACAGCGGGAACCCCACCTACGAGCAGTACTTC.

In its sample, this clonotype was seen many times. V gene TRBV28 combines with J gene TRBJ1-5; D is undetermined. From germline, CDR1 is MDHEN and CDR2 SYDVKM. V was clipped by 4 bases and J by 6 bases, with 10 bases between them. CDR3 length: 13 amino acids. The CDR3 nucleotides read TGTGCCAGCAGTTCCTACCTAGGTCAGCCCCAGCATTTT. Translation: CASSSYLGQPQHF.

The sample holds a few counts of this clonotype. The J gene is TRBJ1-1, the V gene TRBV6-6, with no clear D. The CDR3 has 15 residues. The V gene lost 7 bases and the J gene lost 1 base, with 16 bases spanning the gap. Germline V gene lookup returns CDR1 MNHNY and CDR2 SVGAGI (reference sequence). CDR3 nucleotide sequence: TGTGCCAGCATAGACTTAGGTACGACGAACACTGAAGCTTTCTTT. As protein: CASIDLGTTNTEAFF.

V is TRBV7-2 and J is TRBJ2-2; TRBD1 matches at 11 bases. The CDR3 is made up of 14 amino acids. V was pared by 5 bases and J by 6 bases, with 2 bases of the junction left unmatched. CDR1 and CDR2 from the germline V gene are SGHTA and FQGNSA. The CDR3 sequence: CASSLGQGAGELFF. The CDR3 DNA is TGTGCCAGCAGCCTGGGACAGGGGGCCGGGGAGCTGTTTTTT.

A note on this clonotype: Here the CDR3 omits its conserved ending phenylalanine or tryptophan, so a read error is the likely source. The DNA is omitted, as the CDR3 cannot be located on it reliably, and the CDR3 follows TCRdb's listing. The chain is built from TRBV5-8 and TRBJ2-7; TRBD1, the D gene given by the table, was not confirmed from the DNA. The germline V gene encodes CDR1 SGHTS and CDR2 YDEGEE. Inclusive of both ends, the CDR3 amounts to 16 amino acids. This chain's CDR3 is CASEHRDRGLGYTFGS.

This clonotype appeared once. This chain joins TRBV28 and TRBJ2-6; TRBD1 aligns across 7 bases. The V segment lost 3 bases and the J segment 0 bases; nucleotides outside the gene matches: 8. Germline assignment: CDR1 MDHEN and CDR2 SYDVKM. This CDR3 contains 18 residues. The CDR3 protein is CASSLWQGDSSGANVLTF. CDR3 in DNA: TGTGCCAGCAGTTTGTGGCAGGGGGATAGCTCTGGGGCCAACGTCCTGACTTTC.

The chain couples TRBV5-1 to TRBJ1-6; no reliable D call. This CDR3 has 13 residues. The germline CDR1 and CDR2 sequences are SGHRS and YFSETQ. V was trimmed by 1 base and J by 10 bases, leaving 9 bases between them. The CDR3 is CASSLSETSPLHF. The CDR3 DNA reads as TGCGCCAGCAGCTTGTCGGAAACCTCACCCCTCCACTTT.